Listed here are 29 T cell receptor beta chains from one sample, sequenced in a study of glioma-infiltrating T cells after dendritic cell vaccination. Time point meaning: after dendritic cell vaccination, including at tumor progression/relapse. Measured with immunoSEQ multiplex PCR; TCRdb has only the in-frame clones, and not every one. The sample contains around 87,000 clones, roughly four fifths of which appear only once. The input for sequencing was blood, taken after dendritic cell vaccination. These receptor sequences come from a human donor with glioblastoma.

This chain links TRBV7-9 with TRBJ1-3; a weak D match, TRBD1 (6 bases). V lost 1 base to trimming and J lost 1 base, with 11 bases between them. The CDR3 is 16 amino acids. Germline V gene data show CDR1 as SEHNR and CDR2 as FQNEAQ (reference sequence). The CDR3, as DNA: TGTGCCAGCAGCTTAGGAGTACAGGGTTCTGGAAACACCATATATTTT. This gives the protein CASSLGVQGSGNTIYF.

Written as DNA, the CDR3 is TGTGCCAGCAGTGTTCACAGGGAAACCGGGGAGCTGTTTTTT. Amino acid sequence: CASSVHRETGELFF. The V and J genes are TRBV25-1 and TRBJ2-2, with a tentative D call TRBD1 (6 bases). Germline assignment: CDR1 MGHDK and CDR2 SYGVNS. CDR3 size: 14 residues. V lost 4 bases, J lost 5 bases, and 11 bases lay in between.

There are a few counts of this clone. V and J are TRBV7-2 and TRBJ2-3; D unclear. This CDR3 is 16 amino acids long. V lost 1 base and J lost 0, with 11 bases in between. Germline V CDR1 and CDR2: SGHTA, FQGNSA. The CDR3 DNA sequence: TGTGCCAGCAGCTTAGGACTGTCCATTAGCACAGATACGCAGTATTTT. It encodes CASSLGLSISTDTQYF.

This chain uses TRBV15 with TRBJ2-7, with TRBD2 identical over 9 bases. Germline V gene sequence: CDR1 LNHNV, CDR2 YYDKDF (reference sequence). CDR3 length: 15 amino acids. With 3 bases clipped from V and 3 bases from J, the junction kept 6 bases outside the gene matches. In DNA, the CDR3 is TGTGCCACCAGCAGGATGAGCGGGGGGAGCTACGAGCAGTACTTC. It is translated as CATSRMSGGSYEQYF.

This chain links TRBV29-1 with TRBJ1-1; D ambiguous. V lost 4 bases to trimming and J lost 2 bases, with 11 bases between them. Germline CDR1 and CDR2: SQVTM and ANQGSEA. The CDR3 covers 13 residues. CDR3 coding DNA: TGCAGCGTTGCGGTCGGGGTCAACACTGAAGCTTTCTTT. Its translation: CSVAVGVNTEAFF.

In its sample, this clone was seen once. The chain recombines TRBV14 with TRBJ1-6; 7 bases are a match to TRBD1. Germline loops: CDR1 SGHDN, CDR2 FVKESK. The CDR3 is made up of 16 amino acids. Trimming took 0 bases from V and 5 from J; bases not matched to a gene: 4. CDR3 DNA sequence: TGTGCCAGCAGCCAAGAGGGGGACAGTCATAATTCACCCCTCCACTTT. Translated, it gives CASSQEGDSHNSPLHF.

The J gene is TRBJ1-1, the V gene TRBV5-1, with TRBD1 matching over 10 bases. The CDR3 is 19 residues long. The germline CDR1 and CDR2 sequences are SGHRS and YFSETQ. The V gene end was trimmed by 2 bases and the J gene end by 5 bases; junction bases not matched to a gene: 18. CDR3 sequence: CASSFSTGTGDLGRTEAFF. The CDR3 nucleotides read TGCGCCAGCAGCTTCAGCACCGGGACAGGGGACCTTGGGAGAACTGAAGCTTTCTTT.

The gene calls are TRBV28 and TRBJ2-7; D is uncertain. CDR1 is MDHEN, CDR2 SYDVKM, per germline. V lost 6 bases, J lost 5 bases, and 5 bases lay in between. The CDR3 loop spans 10 amino acids. CDR3: CASSGDEQYF. The CDR3 region has the DNA TGTGCCAGCAGCGGAGACGAGCAGTACTTC.

This chain links TRBV30 with TRBJ1-2; 12 nucleotides match TRBD1. CDR3 size: 14 residues. Looked up from germline, CDR1 is GTSNPN and CDR2 is SVGIG (reference sequence). CDR3 sequence: CACRDRGRGYGYTF. In DNA, the CDR3 is TGTGCTTGCCGGGACAGGGGGCGAGGCTATGGCTACACCTTC. Full variable domain (missing parts from reference TRBV30 and TRBJ1-2): SQTIHQWPATLVQPVGSPLSLECTVEGTSNPNLYWYRQAAGRGLQLLFYSVGIGQISSEVPQNLSASRPQDRQFILSSKKLLLSDSGFYLCACRDRGRGYGYTFGSGTRLTVV.

The chain is built from TRBV7-2 and TRBJ1-5; D perhaps matches TRBD1 (6 bases). The CDR3 is 16 residues long. Trimming took off 1 base at V and 3 bases at J, with 13 bases between the two ends. Germline assignment: CDR1 SGHTA and CDR2 FQGNSA. The CDR3 region is CASSLVAGDINQPQHF. CDR3 bases: TGTGCCAGCAGCTTAGTGGCAGGGGATATCAATCAGCCCCAGCATTTT.

The chain is built from TRBV5-5 and TRBJ1-3; D not resolved. Germline V gives CDR1 SGHKS, CDR2 YYEKEE (reference sequence). There are 16 residues in the CDR3. Trimming took off 0 bases at V and 1 base at J, with 11 bases between the two ends. The CDR3 loop reads CASSLVGPASGNTIYF. The CDR3 nucleotides read TGTGCCAGCAGCTTGGTCGGTCCCGCGTCTGGAAACACCATATATTTT.

The chain has TRBV10-3 and TRBJ1-5, with 10 bases lining up with TRBD1. CDR3 length equals 18 residues. Losses at the gene ends were 2 bases for V and 1 base for J; bases not matched to a gene: 8. The germline gives CDR1 ENHRY, CDR2 SYGVKD. This chain's CDR3 is CAISELGTGERSNQPQHF. DNA of the CDR3: TGTGCCATCAGTGAGCTAGGGACAGGGGAGAGGAGCAATCAGCCCCAGCATTTT.

The rearrangement uses TRBV5-1 and TRBJ2-7; D uncertain. The V end was cut by 4 bases, the J end by 2 bases, with 10 bases between. This CDR3 comprises 13 residues. The V gene's germline CDR1 is SGHRS and CDR2 YFSETQ. CDR3 sequence: CASSLTAPYEQYF. DNA for the CDR3: TGCGCCAGCAGCCTGACTGCTCCCTACGAGCAGTACTTC.

The chain uses TRBV7-2 and TRBJ1-5, with TRBD1 matching over 8 bases. V was pared by 1 base and J by 4 bases, with 3 bases of the junction left unmatched. The CDR3 has 15 residues. In germline, CDR1 is SGHTA, CDR2 FQGNSA. Here the CDR3 reads CASSLGQGRNQPQHF. Here the CDR3 DNA reads TGTGCCAGCAGCTTAGGACAGGGGCGGAATCAGCCCCAGCATTTT.

This sequence joins TRBV7-9 and TRBJ2-7; D is perhaps TRBD2 (7 bases). With 5 bases removed from V and 1 base from J, the gap between germline ends came to 15 bases. The CDR3 runs 15 residues. The germline gives CDR1 SEHNR, CDR2 FQNEAQ (reference sequence). CDR3 sequence reads: CASSHRAGVSYEQYF. The CDR3 DNA is TGTGCCAGCAGCCACAGGGCGGGAGTGTCCTACGAGCAGTACTTC. Supplemented by reference TRBV7-9 and TRBJ2-7, the full variable domain reads DTGVSQNPRHKITKRGQNVTFRCDPISEHNRLYWYRQTLGQGPEFLTYFQNEAQLEKSRLLSDRFSAERPKGSFSTLEIQRTEQGDSAMYLCASSHRAGVSYEQYFGPGTRLTVT.

This chain connects TRBV6-5 to TRBJ1-5, with a possible D match to TRBD1 (5 bases). The V end lost 6 bases, the J end lost 1 base, and 7 bases lay between the germline ends. The CDR3 contains 13 residues. CDR1 is MNHEY and CDR2 is SVGAGI in the germline V gene. CDR3 residues: CASSGGSNQPQHF. CDR3 nucleotides: TGTGCCAGCAGCGGGGGAAGCAATCAGCCCCAGCATTTT.

This clone was seen a single time. The chain joins TRBV7-2 to TRBJ1-5, with 9 bases lining up with TRBD1. From germline, CDR1 is SGHTA and CDR2 FQGNSA. V was clipped by 5 bases and J by 0 bases; unmatched bases: 14. The CDR3 sequence is 19 residues long. In nucleotides, the CDR3 is TGTGCCAGCAGCCCTGGGGACAGGGACTTCCCACTTAGCAATCAGCCCCAGCATTTT. Its translation is CASSPGDRDFPLSNQPQHF.

V usage is TRBV6-6 and J usage is TRBJ2-3; TRBD1 aligns across 10 bases. The CDR3 runs to 15 residues. The germline gives CDR1 MNHNY, CDR2 SVGAGI (reference sequence). V gave up 6 bases and J gave up 4 bases; unmatched junction bases: 7. This CDR3 reads CASRTGTGVSDTQYF. CDR3 bases: TGTGCCAGCAGGACCGGGACAGGGGTCTCAGATACGCAGTATTTT.

This clone was seen once. This sequence joins TRBV6-5 and TRBJ2-1, with 8 bases that match TRBD1. CDR1 and CDR2 (germline): MNHEY, SVGAGI. The CDR3 is 15 residues long. The trim removed 7 bases at V and 9 bases at J, leaving 14 bases unmatched. CDR3 coding DNA: TGTGCCAGCACCAGATCTGCGACAGGGGACGGTGAGCAGTTCTTC. Its protein product is CASTRSATGDGEQFF.

This chain uses TRBV5-1 with TRBJ2-7; 8 bases map to TRBD1. Per germline, CDR1 SGHRS and CDR2 YFSETQ. The CDR3 totals 14 residues. V was clipped by 4 bases and J by 2 bases; unmatched bases: 5. The CDR3 loop is CASSVGQGPYEQYF. CDR3 DNA: TGCGCCAGCAGCGTCGGACAGGGCCCCTACGAGCAGTACTTC.

The V gene is TRBV14, the J gene TRBJ1-2; D call uncertain. Germline CDR1 SGHDN, CDR2 FVKESK. Trimming shortened V by 0 bases and J by 6 bases, and 8 bases separated the two germline ends. The CDR3 loop spans 13 amino acids. The CDR3 region is CASSQDGEDGYTF. CDR3 nucleotide sequence: TGTGCCAGCAGCCAAGATGGAGAAGATGGCTACACCTTC.

The chain uses TRBV19 and TRBJ1-2; D is unresolved. This CDR3 contains 15 residues. Trimming removed 0 bases from V and 7 bases from J, with 15 bases in between. Germline V lookup: CDR1 LNHDA, CDR2 SQIVND (reference sequence). The CDR3 region has the DNA TGTGCCAGTAGTATAGAGAACTTTGTAGCTGGTGGCTACACCTTC. This gives the protein CASSIENFVAGGYTF.

This chain links TRBV5-1 with TRBJ2-5, with D maybe TRBD2 (7 bases). The CDR3 has 16 residues. The V gene's germline CDR1 is SGHRS and CDR2 YFSETQ. Trimming took 0 bases from V and 5 from J, leaving 17 bases between them. The CDR3 spells CASSLGPERGGETQYF. The DNA of the CDR3 is TGCGCCAGCAGCTTGGGCCCGGAGAGGGGGGGTGAGACCCAGTACTTC.

The chain employs TRBV5-1 and TRBJ2-3, with D perhaps TRBD1 (6 bases). The CDR3 is 14 amino acids. The germline CDR1 and CDR2 sequences are SGHRS and YFSETQ. Trimming took off 6 bases at V and 2 bases at J, with 13 bases between the two ends. In nucleotides, the CDR3 is TGCGCCAGCAAATTGGCAGGGGTCACAGATACGCAGTATTTT. Residues: CASKLAGVTDTQYF.

The CDR3 bases are TGTGCCAGCACGGGACAGGGAGATTATGGCTACACCTTC. It codes for CASTGQGDYGYTF. V and J are TRBV7-9 and TRBJ1-2, with 9 bases matching TRBD1. This CDR3 is 13 amino acids long. Germline loops: CDR1 SEHNR, CDR2 FQNEAQ (reference sequence). V was clipped by 7 bases and J by 5 bases; unmatched bases: 5.

This chain joins TRBV6-5 and TRBJ1-5; tentatively, D is TRBD1 (6 bases). The CDR3 sequence is 14 residues long. Germline V gene data show CDR1 as MNHEY and CDR2 as SVGAGI. The V end lost 6 bases, the J end lost 2 bases, and 11 bases lay between the germline ends. The CDR3 region has the DNA TGTGCCAGCAGGAAAACAGGGCGCAATCAGCCCCAGCATTTT. Its protein is CASRKTGRNQPQHF.

The chain has TRBV13 and TRBJ2-4; no definite D call. V was clipped by 5 bases and J by 0 bases, with 14 bases between them. Germline assignment: CDR1 PRHDT and CDR2 FYEKMQ (reference sequence). The CDR3 runs to 16 residues. Here the CDR3 reads CASSPDGGLAKNIQYF. The CDR3 DNA reads TGTGCCAGCAGCCCAGACGGCGGATTAGCCAAAAACATTCAGTACTTC.

The CDR3 sequence is CASSEYNWRTGLYGYTF. DNA of the CDR3: TGTGCCAGCAGTGAATATAATTGGCGGACAGGGTTATATGGCTACACCTTC. The rearrangement joins TRBV25-1 to TRBJ1-2; 8 bases align to TRBD1. This CDR3 has 17 amino acids. Germline CDR1 MGHDK, CDR2 SYGVNS. With 0 bases clipped from V and 5 bases from J, the junction kept 11 bases outside the gene matches.

CDR3 sequence reads: CASSEEAGVSNQPQHF. CDR3 in DNA: TGTGCCAGCAGTGAAGAGGCAGGGGTTAGCAATCAGCCCCAGCATTTT. This rearrangement joins TRBV2 to TRBJ1-5; possibly TRBD1 for D (6 bases). Germline V lookup: CDR1 SNHLY, CDR2 FYNNEI. The V end lost 1 base, the J end lost 0 bases, and 10 bases lay between the germline ends. The CDR3 loop spans 16 amino acids.